This record covers a single T cell receptor (beta chain). The antigen is not known. The entry originates in a study of T-cell memory formation after mild COVID-19. A 5'RACE reaction primed in the constant segment made cDNA libraries of TCR alpha and TCR beta, and these carried sample barcodes and UMIs. TCRdb used MiXCR to reprocess the 5' RACE reads, holding one entry per CDR3 protein. The table has about 350,000 distinct CDR3 sequences, around an eighth seen once; the top ten hold roughly a fifth. Germline V gene data show CDR1 as MGHRA and CDR2 as YSYEKL. The CDR3 is 15 residues long. The ends lost 4 bases at V and 9 bases at J; junction bases unmatched: 6. The study, taken as a whole, reports: Pre-infection memory contained some responding clones, which suggested that cross-reactive memory had joined.

The sequenced sample consisted of PBMCs or a T cell subset sorted from them (not recorded which). The origin of this receptor is a man younger than 35 who had mild COVID-19 (a few samples of this study predate the infection). Cell type and time point are not known. The chain employs TRBV4-1 and TRBJ2-2; 12 bases align to TRBD2. The CDR3 coding sequence is TGCGCCAGCAGCCGAGGACTAGCGGGGCCCCGGGAGCTGTTTTTT. Translated: CASSRGLAGPRELFF.